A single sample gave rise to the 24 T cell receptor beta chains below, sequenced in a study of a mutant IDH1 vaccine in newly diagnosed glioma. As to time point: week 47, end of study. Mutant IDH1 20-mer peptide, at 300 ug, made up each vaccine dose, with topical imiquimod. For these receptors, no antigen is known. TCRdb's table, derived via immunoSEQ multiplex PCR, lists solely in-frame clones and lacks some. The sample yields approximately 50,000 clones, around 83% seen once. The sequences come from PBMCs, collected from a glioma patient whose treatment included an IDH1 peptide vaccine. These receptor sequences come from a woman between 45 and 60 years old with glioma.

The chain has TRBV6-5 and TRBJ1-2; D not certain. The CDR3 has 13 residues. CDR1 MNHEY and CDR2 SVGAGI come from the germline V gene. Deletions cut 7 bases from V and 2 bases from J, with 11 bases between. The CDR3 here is CASKNPGNYGYTF. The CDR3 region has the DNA TGTGCCAGCAAGAACCCGGGGAACTATGGCTACACCTTC.

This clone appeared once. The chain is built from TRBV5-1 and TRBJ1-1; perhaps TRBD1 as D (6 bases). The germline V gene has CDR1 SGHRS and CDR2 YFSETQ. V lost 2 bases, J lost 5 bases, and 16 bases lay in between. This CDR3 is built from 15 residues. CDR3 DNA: TGCGCCAGCAGCTTTGCCCTAGGGACACGTACTGAAGCTTTCTTT. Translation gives CASSFALGTRTEAFF.

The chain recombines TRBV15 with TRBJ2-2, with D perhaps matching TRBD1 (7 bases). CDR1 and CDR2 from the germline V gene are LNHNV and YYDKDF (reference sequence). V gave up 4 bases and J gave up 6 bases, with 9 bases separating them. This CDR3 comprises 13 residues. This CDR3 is CATSTRGAGELFF. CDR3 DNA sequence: TGTGCCACCAGCACCAGGGGGGCCGGGGAGCTGTTTTTT.

CDR3 sequence reads: CASSLEQGQTGNTIYF. The CDR3, as DNA: TGCGCCAGCAGCTTGGAGCAGGGGCAGACTGGAAACACCATATATTTT. This rearrangement joins TRBV5-1 to TRBJ1-3; D is perhaps TRBD1 (6 bases). CDR1 is SGHRS, CDR2 YFSETQ, per germline. CDR3 length: 16 amino acids. Trimming pared 0 bases from V and 2 bases from J, leaving 12 bases between.

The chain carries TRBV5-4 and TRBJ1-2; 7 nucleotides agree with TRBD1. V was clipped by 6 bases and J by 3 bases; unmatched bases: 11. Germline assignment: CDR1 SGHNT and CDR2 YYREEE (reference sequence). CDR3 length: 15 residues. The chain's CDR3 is CASTKAAGGDYGYTF. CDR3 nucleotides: TGTGCCAGCACAAAAGCGGCAGGGGGGGACTATGGCTACACCTTC.

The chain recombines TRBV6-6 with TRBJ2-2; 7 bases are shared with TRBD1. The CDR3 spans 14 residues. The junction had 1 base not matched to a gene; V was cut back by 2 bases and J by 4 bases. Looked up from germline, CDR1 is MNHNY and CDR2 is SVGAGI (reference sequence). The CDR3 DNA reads TGTGCCAGCAGTTACGGGACAGTCACCGGGGAGCTGTTTTTT. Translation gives CASSYGTVTGELFF.

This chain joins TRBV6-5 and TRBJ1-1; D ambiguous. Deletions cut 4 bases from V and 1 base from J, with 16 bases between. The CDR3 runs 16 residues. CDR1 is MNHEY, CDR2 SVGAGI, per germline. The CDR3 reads CASSSTRRTKNTEAFF. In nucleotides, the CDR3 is TGTGCCAGCAGTTCGACGAGAAGGACTAAGAACACTGAAGCTTTCTTT.

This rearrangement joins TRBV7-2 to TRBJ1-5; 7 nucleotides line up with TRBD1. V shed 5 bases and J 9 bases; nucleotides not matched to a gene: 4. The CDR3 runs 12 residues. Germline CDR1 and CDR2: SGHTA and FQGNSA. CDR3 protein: CASSPRTGPQHF. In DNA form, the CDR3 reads TGTGCCAGCAGCCCCCGGACAGGGCCCCAGCATTTT. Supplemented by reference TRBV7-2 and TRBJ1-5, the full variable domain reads GAGVSQSPSNKVTEKGKDVELRCDPISGHTALYWYRQSLGQGLEFLIYFQGNSAPDKSGLPSDRFSAERTGGSVSTLTIQRTQQEDSAVYLCASSPRTGPQHFGDGTRLSIL.

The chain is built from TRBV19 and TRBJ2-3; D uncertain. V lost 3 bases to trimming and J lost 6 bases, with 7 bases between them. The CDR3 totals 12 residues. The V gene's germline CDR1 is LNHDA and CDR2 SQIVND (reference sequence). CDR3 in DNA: TGTGCCAGTAGTATTGTTTCGGATACGCAGTATTTT. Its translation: CASSIVSDTQYF.

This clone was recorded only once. Written as DNA, the CDR3 is TGTGCCAGCAGTGAAGAGGAAGGGTCCCAGCATTTT. The encoded protein is CASSEEEGSQHF. V and J are TRBV2 and TRBJ1-5, with D unclear. This CDR3 contains 12 residues. Germline CDR1 SNHLY, CDR2 FYNNEI. With 1 base removed from V and 11 bases from J, the gap between germline ends came to 9 bases. The whole variable domain, remainder taken from reference TRBV2 and TRBJ1-5, is EPEVTQTPSHQVTQMGQEVILRCVPISNHLYFYWYRQILGQKVEFLVSFYNNEISEKSEIFDDQFSVERPDGSNFTLKIRSTKLEDSAMYFCASSEEEGSQHFGDGTRLSIL.

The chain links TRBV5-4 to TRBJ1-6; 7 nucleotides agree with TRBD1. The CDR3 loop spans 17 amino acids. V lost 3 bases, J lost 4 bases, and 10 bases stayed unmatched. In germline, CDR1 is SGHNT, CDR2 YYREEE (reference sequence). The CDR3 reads CASSSGQAGDYNSPLHF. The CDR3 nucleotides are TGTGCCAGCAGCTCCGGACAGGCCGGGGATTATAATTCACCCCTCCACTTT.

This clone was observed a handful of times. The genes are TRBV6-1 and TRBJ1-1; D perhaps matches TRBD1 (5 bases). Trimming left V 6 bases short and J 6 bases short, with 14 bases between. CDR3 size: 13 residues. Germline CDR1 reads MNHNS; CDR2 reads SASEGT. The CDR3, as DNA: TGTGCCAGCAGCGTCAGGGAAGGGGCTGAAGCTTTCTTT. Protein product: CASSVREGAEAFF.

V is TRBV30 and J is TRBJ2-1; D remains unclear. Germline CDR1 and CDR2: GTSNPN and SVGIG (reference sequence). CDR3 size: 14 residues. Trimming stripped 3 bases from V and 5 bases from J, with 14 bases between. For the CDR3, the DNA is TGTGCCTGGAGCAGAGGTCAGCCAAACAATGAGCAGTTCTTC. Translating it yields CAWSRGQPNNEQFF. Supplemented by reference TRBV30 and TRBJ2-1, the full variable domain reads SQTIHQWPATLVQPVGSPLSLECTVEGTSNPNLYWYRQAAGRGLQLLFYSVGIGQISSEVPQNLSASRPQDRQFILSSKKLLLSDSGFYLCAWSRGQPNNEQFFGPGTRLTVL.

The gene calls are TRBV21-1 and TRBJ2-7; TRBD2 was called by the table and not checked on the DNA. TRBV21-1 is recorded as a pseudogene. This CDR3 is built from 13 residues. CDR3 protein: CASSKEQSAEQYF. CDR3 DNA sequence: TGTGCCAGCAGCAAAGAACAAAGCGCCGAGCAGTACTTC.

The CDR3, as DNA: TGTGCCAGCAGCTACTCAGGGATCTCTGGAAACACCATATATTTT. Amino acid sequence: CASSYSGISGNTIYF. The chain recombines TRBV7-2 with TRBJ1-3, with D perhaps matching TRBD1 (5 bases). Trimming cost V 4 bases and J 0 bases, with 10 bases left between them. The CDR3 runs to 15 residues. Germline V CDR1 and CDR2: SGHTA, FQGNSA.

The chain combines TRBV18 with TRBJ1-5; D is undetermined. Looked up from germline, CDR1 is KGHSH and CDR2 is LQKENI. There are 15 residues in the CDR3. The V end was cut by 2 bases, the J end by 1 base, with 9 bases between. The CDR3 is CASSPETGSNQPQHF. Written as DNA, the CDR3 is TGTGCCAGCTCACCAGAGACGGGGAGCAATCAGCCCCAGCATTTT.

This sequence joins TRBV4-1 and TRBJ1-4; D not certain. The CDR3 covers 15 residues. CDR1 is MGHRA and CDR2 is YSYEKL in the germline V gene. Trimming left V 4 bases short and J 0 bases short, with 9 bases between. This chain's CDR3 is CASSLEIATNEKLFF. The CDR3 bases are TGCGCCAGCAGCCTTGAGATTGCAACTAATGAAAAACTGTTTTTT.

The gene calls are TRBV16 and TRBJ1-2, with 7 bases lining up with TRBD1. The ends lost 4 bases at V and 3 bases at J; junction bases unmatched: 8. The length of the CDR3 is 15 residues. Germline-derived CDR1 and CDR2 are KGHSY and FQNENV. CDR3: CASSRAGQWYYGYTF. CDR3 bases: TGTGCCAGCAGCCGGGCGGGACAGTGGTACTATGGCTACACCTTC.

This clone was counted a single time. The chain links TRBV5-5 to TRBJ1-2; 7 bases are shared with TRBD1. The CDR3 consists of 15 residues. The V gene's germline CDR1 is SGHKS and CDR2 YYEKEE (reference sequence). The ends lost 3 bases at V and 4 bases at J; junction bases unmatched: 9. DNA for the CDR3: TGTGCCAGCAGCTCTGACAGGGTGAAGGTCTATGGCTACACCTTC. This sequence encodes CASSSDRVKVYGYTF.

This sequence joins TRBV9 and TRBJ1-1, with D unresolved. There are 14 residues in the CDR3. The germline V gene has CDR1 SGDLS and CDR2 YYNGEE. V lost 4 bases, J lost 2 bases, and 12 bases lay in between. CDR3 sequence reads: CASSPNVRNTEAFF. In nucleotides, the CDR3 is TGTGCCAGCAGCCCTAATGTCAGAAACACTGAAGCTTTCTTT.

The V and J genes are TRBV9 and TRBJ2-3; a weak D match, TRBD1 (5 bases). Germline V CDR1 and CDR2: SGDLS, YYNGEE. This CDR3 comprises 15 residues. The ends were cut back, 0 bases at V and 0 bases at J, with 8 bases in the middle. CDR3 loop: CASSVGGGSTDTQYF. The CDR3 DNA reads TGTGCCAGCAGCGTAGGGGGCGGCAGCACAGATACGCAGTATTTT. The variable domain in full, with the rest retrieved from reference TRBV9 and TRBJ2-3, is DSGVTQTPKHLITATGQRVTLRCSPRSGDLSVYWYQQSLDQGLQFLIQYYNGEERAKGNILERFSAQQFPDLHSELNLSSLELGDSALYFCASSVGGGSTDTQYFGPGTRLTVL.

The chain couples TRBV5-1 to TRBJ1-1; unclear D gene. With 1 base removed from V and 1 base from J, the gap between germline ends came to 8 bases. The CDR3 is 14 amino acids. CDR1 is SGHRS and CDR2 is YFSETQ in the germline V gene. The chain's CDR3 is CASSLSGSNTEAFF. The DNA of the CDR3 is TGCGCCAGCAGCTTGTCCGGGTCGAACACTGAAGCTTTCTTT.

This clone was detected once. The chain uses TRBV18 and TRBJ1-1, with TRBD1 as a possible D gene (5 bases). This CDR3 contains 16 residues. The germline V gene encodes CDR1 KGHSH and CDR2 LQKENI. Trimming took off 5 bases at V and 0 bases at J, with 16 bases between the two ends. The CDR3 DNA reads TGTGCCAGCTCAGTAACGGGGGAGCACATGAACACTGAAGCTTTCTTT. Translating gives CASSVTGEHMNTEAFF.

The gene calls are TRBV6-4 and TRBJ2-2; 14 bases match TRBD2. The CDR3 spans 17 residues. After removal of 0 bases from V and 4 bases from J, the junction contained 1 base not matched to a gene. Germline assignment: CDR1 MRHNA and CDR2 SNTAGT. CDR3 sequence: CASSDSTSGGATGELFF. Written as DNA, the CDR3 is TGTGCCAGCAGTGACTCGACTAGCGGGGGGGCCACCGGGGAGCTGTTTTTT.